The clone carrying this T cell receptor beta chain was seen a handful of times. Its matching antigen is unknown. Sequencing was performed with immunoSEQ multiplex PCR; in TCRdb, only in-frame clones are kept and a portion is missing. The data contain roughly 77,000 clones, just under 75% of them singletons. This CDR3 comprises 14 residues. Trimming pared 2 bases from V and 5 bases from J, leaving 10 bases between. Germline V gene lookup returns CDR1 MNHEY and CDR2 SVGAGI. The data are from a study of radiotherapy plus CTLA-4 blockade in lung cancer. Looking at the study overall: Disease control reached over 30%, with objective responses in 15% to 20%.

Study-level results: TCR clones originating in tumors grew in number in blood after radiotherapy plus ipilimumab.

The sequencing used peripheral blood, collected from a patient treated with radiotherapy plus ipilimumab. The chain couples TRBV6-5 to TRBJ1-5; a possible D gene is TRBD1 (6 bases). The receptor's source is a human donor with non-small cell lung cancer whose response to radiotherapy plus ipilimumab could not be evaluated. In nucleotides, the CDR3 is TGTGCCAGCAGTTACCGGGACACTGATCAGCCCCAGCATTTT. Protein: CASSYRDTDQPQHF.